The next 6 T cell receptor beta chains were all read from a single sample in a study of blood T cells in healthy people across ages. Primed by a sample-barcoded 5' primer and a J-beta primer mix, a second PCR proceeded for about 6 to 12 cycles. TCRdb independently ran MiXCR on the 5' RACE reads; one entry per CDR3 protein. The data show just under 900,000 distinct CDR3 sequences, under 30% seen once. The specimen was blood. All receptors derive from a woman aged 80 or over in good health.

V and J are TRBV7-9 and TRBJ2-5; D remains ambiguous. The V end was cut by 5 bases, the J end by 5 bases, with 15 bases between. Germline lookup yields CDR1 SEHNR and CDR2 FQNEAQ (reference sequence). The CDR3 consists of 14 residues. The CDR3 sequence: CASSERATRETQYF. In nucleotides, the CDR3 is TGTGCCAGCAGCGAGAGAGCTACAAGGGAGACCCAGTACTTC.

This clonotype has a handful of counts. V is TRBV12-3 or TRBV12-4 and J is TRBJ2-1; weak D call: TRBD2 (7 bases). CDR3 length: 15 amino acids. Trimming stripped 1 base from V and 9 bases from J, with 16 bases between. In nucleotides, the CDR3 is TGTGCCAGCAGTTTAGGGGGGGGGCCTACGGGTGAGCAGTTCTTC. Translating gives CASSLGGGPTGEQFF.

A word on this clonotype: This sequence may be a read error, since a much larger clone differs from it by one base. V is TRBV20-1 and J is TRBJ2-5; weak D call: TRBD1 (6 bases). Trimming removed 0 bases at V and 11 bases at J, with 16 bases between. The CDR3 runs to 13 residues. Germline V CDR1 and CDR2: DFQATT, SNEGSKA (reference sequence). In DNA form, the CDR3 reads TGCAGTGCTAGAGAGGGGGCTAGGAGTGAGCAGTACTTC. It yields the protein CSAREGARSEQYF.

This clonotype was detected ten times or more. The rearrangement joins TRBV7-9 to TRBJ1-6; D is uncertain. This CDR3 comprises 14 residues. V lost 6 bases to trimming and J lost 7 bases, with 13 bases between them. Germline V gene lookup returns CDR1 SEHNR and CDR2 FQNEAQ (reference sequence). The CDR3 reads CASSGQAGNSPLHF. DNA of the CDR3: TGTGCCAGCAGTGGTCAGGCGGGAAATTCACCCCTCCACTTT.

The rearrangement uses TRBV2 and TRBJ2-7, with TRBD2 matching 7 bases. J was trimmed by 7 bases and V by 4 bases; bases with no gene match: 13. Looked up from germline, CDR1 is SNHLY and CDR2 is FYNNEI. The CDR3 is 15 amino acids. For the CDR3, the DNA is TGTGCCAGCAGTGGCGGGGGTTTTAGTCGCCATGAGCAGTACTTC. The encoded protein is CASSGGGFSRHEQYF.

The table lists this clonotype with many counts. The chain is built from TRBV24-1 and TRBJ2-7; D is possibly TRBD1 (5 bases). CDR1 KGHDR and CDR2 SFDVKD come from the germline V gene. The CDR3 runs 12 residues. Trimming removed 5 bases at V and 6 bases at J, with 10 bases between. The CDR3 is CATSVQVGEQYF. The CDR3 DNA is TGTGCCACCAGTGTACAGGTGGGCGAGCAGTACTTC.